The 3 T cell receptor beta chains given below trace back to one sample, sequenced in a study of blood T cell repertoires in COVID-19. Sequencing used immunoSEQ multiplex PCR; TCRdb keeps in-frame clones, though not all of them. The profile covers 150,000 to 180,000 clones, with approximately 80% appearing a single time and 9% to 13% taken by the ten largest. Sequencing input: peripheral blood. These TCRs come from a woman aged 55-69 years with COVID-19, enrolled during active disease.

CDR3 sequence (DNA): TGTGCCAGCAGTGAAGGACAGGCCCTCAGTAGCAATCAGCCCCAGCATTTT. This sequence encodes CASSEGQALSSNQPQHF. The chain carries TRBV25-1 and TRBJ1-5; TRBD1 matches 7 bases. Looked up from germline, CDR1 is MGHDK and CDR2 is SYGVNS. The CDR3 contains 17 residues. V dropped 2 bases and J dropped 0; count of bases not matched to a gene: 7.

The chain combines TRBV5-5 with TRBJ2-5; perhaps TRBD2 as D (6 bases). The CDR3 is 15 residues long. Trimming removed 1 base from V and 1 base from J, with 11 bases in between. In germline, CDR1 is SGHKS, CDR2 YYEKEE (reference sequence). The CDR3 DNA follows: TGTGCCAGCAGCTTGAAGGTCGGGGGCCAAGAGACCCAGTACTTC. It is translated as CASSLKVGGQETQYF. Variable domain in full (rest from reference TRBV5-5 and TRBJ2-5): DAGVTQSPTHLIKTRGQQVTLRCSPISGHKSVSWYQQVLGQGPQFIFQYYEKEERGRGNFPDRFSARQFPNYSSELNVNALLLGDSALYLCASSLKVGGQETQYFGPGTRLLVL.

The chain recombines TRBV19 with TRBJ1-3; D is ambiguous. Per germline, CDR1 LNHDA and CDR2 SQIVND (reference sequence). There are 12 residues in the CDR3. V was clipped by 3 bases and J by 4 bases, with 4 bases between them. The CDR3 coding sequence is TGTGCCAGTAGTATGGGCGGAAACACCATATATTTT. Amino acid sequence: CASSMGGNTIYF. Full variable domain (remainder filled in from reference TRBV19 and TRBJ1-3): DGGITQSPKYLFRKEGQNVTLSCEQNLNHDAMYWYRQDPGQGLRLIYYSQIVNDFQKGDIAEGYSVSREKKESFPLTVTSAQKNPTAFYLCASSMGGNTIYFGEGSWLTVV.